The 19 T cell receptor beta chains presented below share a single source sample, sequenced in a study of shared clonotypes between healthy human individuals. Profiled with immunoSEQ multiplex PCR; TCRdb holds only in-frame clones, not every one. The data show more than 2,000,000 clones, 90% to 95% seen once. Sequencing input: naive CD4+ T cells sorted from blood. Sample subset: CD45RA+ positively selected. Receptors originate from a man in his late teens or twenties in good health.

CDR3 sequence (DNA): TGTGCCAGTAGTATGACAGGGTCCTACGGCACTGAAGCTTTCTTT. The encoded protein is CASSMTGSYGTEAFF. V gene TRBV19 combines with J gene TRBJ1-1, with 7 nucleotides matching TRBD1. Per germline, CDR1 LNHDA and CDR2 SQIVND (reference sequence). The CDR3 runs 15 residues. V gave up 3 bases and J gave up 4 bases; unmatched junction bases: 8.

V usage is TRBV19 and J usage is TRBJ2-3, with TRBD2 matching over 7 bases. Germline assignment: CDR1 LNHDA and CDR2 SQIVND (reference sequence). This CDR3 spans 17 amino acids. V trimming: 3 bases; J trimming: 1 base; junction bases outside the gene matches: 10. Here the CDR3 reads CASSIGGRGVGTDTQYF. DNA of the CDR3: TGTGCCAGTAGTATTGGCGGTCGGGGGGTAGGCACAGATACGCAGTATTTT.

The chain joins TRBV29-1 to TRBJ1-1; 9 nucleotides agree with TRBD1. V lost 8 bases, J lost 1 base, and 8 bases stayed unmatched. CDR1 SQVTM and CDR2 ANQGSEA come from the germline V gene. The CDR3 is 14 residues long. CDR3 nucleotides: TGCAGCACATATACAGGGGGCCCGAACACTGAAGCTTTCTTT. This encodes CSTYTGGPNTEAFF.

As for this clone: Other DNA sequences in the same sample also yield this CDR3. The chain combines TRBV5-1 with TRBJ2-5; 12 nucleotides agree with TRBD2. The CDR3 length is 14 residues. Germline loops: CDR1 SGHRS, CDR2 YFSETQ. J was trimmed by 5 bases and V by 4 bases; bases with no gene match: 3. CDR3 region: CASSTGTSGETQYF. The CDR3 bases are TGCGCCAGCAGCACGGGGACTAGCGGGGAGACCCAGTACTTC.

Of note for this clone: The junction differs from germline at one of its ends, possibly a read error. The V gene is TRBV7-7, the J gene TRBJ2-1; 10 bases line up with TRBD1. This CDR3 comprises 14 residues. Germline CDR1 is SSHAT and CDR2 is FNYEAQ (reference sequence). The CDR3 coding sequence is TGTGCTAGCAGCTCGGGACAGGGGAACAATGAGCAGTTCTTC. Translation gives CASSSGQGNNEQFF.

This clone was seen more than once but under ten times. V usage is TRBV2 and J usage is TRBJ1-6; 7 positions agree with TRBD1. Losses at the gene ends were 7 bases for V and 7 bases for J; bases not matched to a gene: 10. This CDR3 region has 15 residues. CDR1 is SNHLY and CDR2 is FYNNEI in the germline V gene. The CDR3 loop is CASNRDSMLNSPLHF. CDR3 in DNA: TGTGCCAGCAACCGGGACAGCATGCTAAATTCACCCCTCCACTTT.

The rearrangement uses TRBV30 and TRBJ1-1; TRBD1 matches at 8 bases. V lost 5 bases and J lost 3; bases outside the gene matches: 5. This CDR3 region has 13 residues. Germline CDR1 and CDR2: GTSNPN and SVGIG (reference sequence). This chain's CDR3 is CAWAKQGDTEAFF. CDR3 DNA sequence: TGTGCCTGGGCCAAACAGGGGGACACTGAAGCTTTCTTT.

CDR3 protein: CASGLGGDQPQHF. For the CDR3, the DNA is TGTGCCAGCGGCCTGGGGGGTGATCAGCCCCAGCATTTT. The genes are TRBV6-5 and TRBJ1-5, with D maybe TRBD1 (5 bases). Germline-derived CDR1 and CDR2 are MNHEY and SVGAGI. The CDR3 consists of 13 residues. Trimming removed 8 bases from V and 5 bases from J, with 13 bases in between.

The J gene is TRBJ1-2, the V gene TRBV6-1, with unresolved D. This CDR3 comprises 12 residues. Between the trimmed V and J ends, which lost 5 bases and 5 bases, there was a span of 9 bases. From germline, CDR1 is MNHNS and CDR2 SASEGT. DNA of the CDR3: TGTGCCAGCAGTCCCGGGGTTTATGGCTACACCTTC. Its protein is CASSPGVYGYTF.

The gene calls are TRBV20-1 and TRBJ2-7; a weak D match, TRBD2 (6 bases). The CDR3 contains 11 residues. The V end lost 5 bases, the J end lost 12 bases, and 17 bases lay between the germline ends. The germline gives CDR1 DFQATT, CDR2 SNEGSKA (reference sequence). The CDR3 coding sequence is TGCAGTGCTGCCGGCGGGACCAAGGTGTACTTC. Its translation: CSAAGGTKVYF.

This chain connects TRBV19 to TRBJ2-4; 9 nucleotides align to TRBD2. The germline CDR1 and CDR2 sequences are LNHDA and SQIVND (reference sequence). V was pared by 0 bases and J by 0 bases, with 9 bases of the junction left unmatched. The CDR3 totals 19 residues. In nucleotides, the CDR3 is TGTGCCAGTAGTATAGATCTCGGAGCGGGGGGCATAGCCAAAAACATTCAGTACTTC. Protein product: CASSIDLGAGGIAKNIQYF.

This chain joins TRBV19 and TRBJ1-6, with D possibly TRBD1 on 6 matching bases. The CDR3 spans 13 residues. Looked up from germline, CDR1 is LNHDA and CDR2 is SQIVND (reference sequence). With 10 bases removed from V and 6 bases from J, the gap between germline ends came to 13 bases. The CDR3 sequence: CATRQDSNSPLHF. The CDR3 nucleotides read TGTGCCACCAGACAGGACTCTAATTCACCCCTCCACTTT.

This clone has a single count. This chain links TRBV7-9 with TRBJ2-7; perhaps TRBD2 as D (6 bases). From germline, CDR1 is SEHNR and CDR2 FQNEAQ (reference sequence). The CDR3 has 14 residues. V dropped 4 bases and J dropped 7 bases, with 17 bases sitting between them. The CDR3 is CASSSMGPGEEQYF. The CDR3 DNA reads as TGTGCCAGCAGCTCCATGGGGCCGGGGGAAGAGCAGTACTTC.

The V call is TRBV6-1, the J call TRBJ2-1; D may be TRBD2 (5 bases). The CDR3 runs 13 residues. V was pared by 6 bases and J by 8 bases, with 14 bases between. CDR1 and CDR2 from the germline V gene are MNHNS and SASEGT. CDR3 nucleotide sequence: TGTGCCAGCAGGGGAGAGGGAACGGATGAGCAGTTCTTC. This translates into CASRGEGTDEQFF.

The J gene is TRBJ1-2, the V gene TRBV28; tentatively, D is TRBD1 (6 bases). The CDR3 runs to 15 residues. Germline CDR1 reads MDHEN; CDR2 reads SYDVKM. V shed 7 bases and J shed 5 bases, with 20 bases lying between them. The CDR3, as DNA: TGTGCCAGCACCCCAGGGGAGGCCGGGTTGTATGGCTACACCTTC. Residues: CASTPGEAGLYGYTF.

This sequence joins TRBV7-2 and TRBJ2-5; D not certain. Judging by the DNA end, TRBJ2-7 fits better; the J call may be wrong. Germline-derived CDR1 and CDR2 are SGHTA and FQGNSA. This CDR3 comprises 12 residues. CDR3 sequence (DNA): TGTGCCAGCAGCCTCGTTCGAGGCGAGCAGTACTTC. Translating it yields CASSLVRGEQYF.

This chain joins TRBV28 and TRBJ2-5; tentative D call: TRBD2 (5 bases). This CDR3 region has 14 residues. CDR1 MDHEN and CDR2 SYDVKM come from the germline V gene. Trimming shortened V by 6 bases and J by 4 bases, and 15 bases separated the two germline ends. In DNA form, the CDR3 reads TGTGCCAGCAGCGGGGATCTGTTCGGAGAGACCCAGTACTTC. Encoded protein: CASSGDLFGETQYF.

The chain has TRBV5-4 and TRBJ2-5; TRBD2 matches at 7 bases. The CDR3 length is 15 residues. The germline V gene encodes CDR1 SGHNT and CDR2 YYREEE (reference sequence). The J segment lost 5 bases and the V segment lost 1 base, leaving 8 bases of the junction unmatched. In DNA form, the CDR3 reads TGTGCCAGCAGCTTGCAGGTTGCGGGAGTTGAGACCCAGTACTTC. Encoded protein: CASSLQVAGVETQYF. The variable domain in full, completed from reference TRBV5-4 and TRBJ2-5, reads ETGVTQSPTHLIKTRGQQVTLRCSSQSGHNTVSWYQQALGQGPQFIFQYYREEENGRGNFPPRFSGLQFPNYSSELNVNALELDDSALYLCASSLQVAGVETQYFGPGTRLLVL.

The rearrangement uses TRBV18 and TRBJ2-7; 11 nucleotides agree with TRBD1. With V trimmed by 6 bases and J by 6 bases, 10 bases remained unmatched. The CDR3 is made up of 15 amino acids. Germline lookup yields CDR1 KGHSH and CDR2 LQKENI. The CDR3 coding sequence is TGTGCCAGCTCGCCCACCGGGACAGGGGGGATCGAGCAGTACTTC. Protein: CASSPTGTGGIEQYF.